This TCR beta chain was sequenced in a study of blood T cell repertoires in COVID-19. For the study at large: Donors in the United States, Italy and Spain gave samples during acute or convalescent COVID-19.

Authors' processing steps: Reference gene primers were amplified, and this amplification served to estimate nucleated cell counts. The data were produced by immunoSEQ multiplex PCR, yet TCRdb's version contains in-frame clones alone and is incomplete. V and J calls and clone size come straight from that table; D and trimming were deduced from the DNA. The sample consists of 94,000 or so clones, almost 90% of them appearing once. The CDR3 has 16 amino acids. V was cut by 0 bases and J by 2 bases, with 11 bases left in between. The germline gives CDR1 KGHSH, CDR2 LQKENI. The V and J genes are TRBV18 and TRBJ2-4; D gene uncertain. The source is a woman aged 70-85 years with acute or convalescent COVID-19. Sequenced input: peripheral blood. CDR3 amino acids: CASSPPLGGPKNIQYF. CDR3 nucleotides: TGTGCCAGCTCACCACCCCTAGGCGGTCCCAAAAACATTCAGTACTTC. Full variable domain (outside the CDR3, taken from reference TRBV18 and TRBJ2-4): NAGVMQNPRHLVRRRGQEARLRCSPMKGHSHVYWYRQLPEEGLKFMVYLQKENIIDESGMPKERFSAEFPKEGPSILRIQQVVRGDSAAYFCASSPPLGGPKNIQYFGAGTRLSVL.